The 25 T cell receptor beta chains below all came from one sample that was sequenced in a study of shared clonotypes between healthy human individuals. Sequenced by immunoSEQ multiplex PCR; TCRdb stores in-frame clones only, minus some. The sample includes over 700,000 clones, 72% of them seen just once. The sequenced sample consisted of memory CD4+ T cells sorted from blood. The subset: CD45RA-negative fraction. These receptors were taken from a woman under 40 in good health.

V is TRBV6-6 and J is TRBJ2-2, with D possibly being TRBD1 (6 bases). In germline, CDR1 is MNHNY, CDR2 SVGAGI (reference sequence). This CDR3 spans 13 amino acids. The CDR3 DNA reads TGTGCAACCCAGGGGATAGGCACCGGGGAGCTGTTTTTT. Its translation is CATQGIGTGELFF.

The DNA of the CDR3 is TGTGCCAGCAGTCTCCGGACAGGGGGTAGCAATCAGCCCCAGCATTTT. Protein sequence: CASSLRTGGSNQPQHF. The chain employs TRBV28 and TRBJ1-5, with TRBD1 matching over 10 bases. CDR3 length: 16 amino acids. The germline V gene has CDR1 MDHEN and CDR2 SYDVKM. Trimming at V came to 5 bases and at J to 0 bases, leaving 4 bases not matched to a gene.

The rearrangement links TRBV18 to TRBJ1-2; 9 bases fit TRBD1. CDR1 KGHSH and CDR2 LQKENI come from the germline V gene. J lost 6 bases, V lost 6 bases, and 8 bases had no gene match. The CDR3 has 14 amino acids. The CDR3 sequence is CASSPTGGDNGYTF. The DNA of the CDR3 is TGTGCCAGCTCGCCGACAGGGGGTGATAATGGCTACACCTTC.

The gene calls are TRBV28 and TRBJ2-7; the match to TRBD2 covers 9 bases. V trimming: 3 bases; J trimming: 4 bases; junction bases outside the gene matches: 7. CDR1 is MDHEN and CDR2 is SYDVKM in the germline V gene. CDR3 length equals 15 residues. This CDR3 is CASSLGGGRGYEQYF. The CDR3, as DNA: TGTGCCAGCAGTTTGGGAGGCGGGAGGGGATACGAGCAGTACTTC. Supplemented by reference TRBV28 and TRBJ2-7, the full variable domain reads DVKVTQSSRYLVKRTGEKVFLECVQDMDHENMFWYRQDPGLGLRLIYFSYDVKMKEKGDIPEGYSVSREKKERFSLILESASTNQTSMYLCASSLGGGRGYEQYFGPGTRLTVT.

This clone came up a few times. The J gene is TRBJ1-5, the V gene TRBV5-1; perhaps TRBD1 as D (5 bases). The CDR3 totals 15 residues. The germline V and J ends were trimmed by 4 bases and 0 bases, with 11 bases remaining between them. Germline assignment: CDR1 SGHRS and CDR2 YFSETQ. CDR3 amino acids: CASSAGGGSNQPQHF. The CDR3, as DNA: TGCGCCAGCAGCGCGGGCGGGGGTAGCAATCAGCCCCAGCATTTT.

Of note for this clone: Germline is not matched at one junction end, which may reflect a read error. In the same sample, other DNA sequences code for this CDR3. The V and J genes are TRBV7-3 and TRBJ2-2, with D perhaps matching TRBD1 (5 bases). Per the germline V gene, CDR1 is SGHTA and CDR2 is FQGTGA. The CDR3 extends over 14 amino acids. Written as DNA, the CDR3 is TGTGCCAGTAGCTCCAGGGTCGAAGGCGGGGAGCTGTTTTTT. It yields the protein CASSSRVEGGELFF.

The chain carries TRBV18 and TRBJ2-5; the D gene is possibly TRBD1 (5 bases). Germline V gene lookup returns CDR1 KGHSH and CDR2 LQKENI. CDR3 size: 14 residues. The V end lost 1 base, the J end lost 5 bases, and 11 bases lay between the germline ends. CDR3 amino acids: CASSPHPGRETQYF. The CDR3 DNA reads TGTGCCAGCTCACCACACCCAGGGCGGGAGACCCAGTACTTC.

A few counts support this clone. The sample carries other DNA sequences with the same CDR3. The chain is built from TRBV7-7 and TRBJ2-1, with 7 bases that match TRBD2. From germline, CDR1 is SSHAT and CDR2 FNYEAQ (reference sequence). V shed 8 bases and J 3 bases; nucleotides not matched to a gene: 4. This CDR3 region has 13 residues. The CDR3 nucleotides are TGTGCCAGCTCCTCGGGGGGCTACAATGAGCAGTTCTTC. Translating gives CASSSGGYNEQFF.

To note about this clone: The same CDR3 is also encoded by other DNA sequences in this sample. The chain recombines TRBV7-9 with TRBJ2-3; D unclear. The CDR3 contains 14 residues. The germline V gene encodes CDR1 SEHNR and CDR2 FQNEAQ (reference sequence). Deletions cut 5 bases from V and 2 bases from J, with 11 bases between. In DNA, the CDR3 is TGTGCCAGCAGCCCCACCTCCTCCACAGATACGCAGTATTTT. The encoded protein is CASSPTSSTDTQYF.

This clone was found once. The rearrangement joins TRBV7-6 to TRBJ2-7; 9 nucleotides line up with TRBD2. The CDR3 has 16 residues. CDR1 is SGHVS and CDR2 is FNYEAQ in the germline V gene. With V trimmed by 0 bases and J by 4 bases, 7 bases remained unmatched. CDR3 nucleotides: TGTGCCAGCAGCTTAGCGCCTAGCGGGACTGCATACGAGCAGTACTTC. As protein: CASSLAPSGTAYEQYF.

The chain carries TRBV4-1 and TRBJ2-1; D call uncertain. The CDR3 runs 15 residues. The V end was cut by 3 bases, the J end by 7 bases, with 16 bases between. Germline CDR1 reads MGHRA; CDR2 reads YSYEKL. CDR3 residues: CASSHSTPGRNEQFF. CDR3 in DNA: TGCGCCAGCAGCCACAGCACACCGGGCCGAAATGAGCAGTTCTTC.

The chain has TRBV19 and TRBJ1-1; a weak D match, TRBD1 (5 bases). Germline values: CDR1 LNHDA, CDR2 SQIVND (reference sequence). V shed 0 bases and J shed 0 bases, with 11 bases lying between them. The CDR3 totals 16 residues. The CDR3: CASSIDLRQMNTEAFF. Here the CDR3 DNA reads TGTGCCAGTAGTATAGATCTTCGACAGATGAACACTGAAGCTTTCTTT.

For this clone: A read error may explain this, as a much larger clone is one base away. The chain links TRBV5-4 to TRBJ2-5, with 10 bases that match TRBD1. V shed 0 bases and J 8 bases; nucleotides not matched to a gene: 7. Germline V gene data show CDR1 as SGHNT and CDR2 as YYREEE (reference sequence). This CDR3 is 15 amino acids long. CDR3 region: CASSLGGQGHQTQYF. In DNA form, the CDR3 reads TGTGCCAGCAGCTTGGGGGGACAGGGGCACCAAACCCAGTACTTC. The full variable domain, in which reference TRBV5-4 and TRBJ2-5 provide the parts outside the CDR3, is ETGVTQSPTHLIKTRGQQVTLRCSSQSGHNTVSWYQQALGQGPQFIFQYYREEENGRGNFPPRFSGLQFPNYSSELNVNALELDDSALYLCASSLGGQGHQTQYFGPGTRLLVL.

This clone was counted ten times or more. The chain joins TRBV5-1 to TRBJ2-5; TRBD1 is a possible D gene (6 bases). V gave up 0 bases and J gave up 0 bases, with 12 bases separating them. Per the germline V gene, CDR1 is SGHRS and CDR2 is YFSETQ. This CDR3 has 16 amino acids. Here the CDR3 DNA reads TGCGCCAGCAGCTTGGACAGGGAACCGTACCAAGAGACCCAGTACTTC. This translates into CASSLDREPYQETQYF.

This clone was counted once. This chain links TRBV18 with TRBJ2-3, with 10 bases identical to TRBD1. The junction had 3 bases not matched to a gene; V was cut back by 5 bases and J by 1 base. The CDR3 spans 15 residues. Germline loops: CDR1 KGHSH, CDR2 LQKENI. The CDR3 DNA reads as TGTGCCAGCTCAAGGACAGGGGGAGGCACAGATACGCAGTATTTT. Translation gives CASSRTGGGTDTQYF.

This chain connects TRBV28 to TRBJ1-3, with 7 bases aligning to TRBD1. In germline, CDR1 is MDHEN, CDR2 SYDVKM. The V and J ends lost 10 bases and 0 bases, in that order; junction bases with no gene match: 12. The CDR3 contains 16 residues. The CDR3 protein is CATRGGRGGSGNTIYF. DNA for the CDR3: TGTGCCACCAGGGGGGGAAGAGGGGGCTCTGGAAACACCATATATTTT.

A few counts support this clone. This may be a read error: a much more frequent sequence differs by one nucleotide. The sample holds other DNA sequences that translate to the same CDR3. J is TRBJ2-1 and V is TRBV5-1; 8 bases align to TRBD2. The V segment lost 1 base and the J segment 2 bases; nucleotides outside the gene matches: 2. CDR1 and CDR2 (germline): SGHRS, YFSETQ. This CDR3 is built from 15 residues. The CDR3 DNA reads TGCGCCAGCAGCTTGAGTAGCGGGGCCTACAATGAGCAGTTCTTC. This sequence encodes CASSLSSGAYNEQFF.

This chain connects TRBV7-2 to TRBJ2-1, with 7 nucleotides matching TRBD2. Germline V gives CDR1 SGHTA, CDR2 FQGNSA. V gave up 5 bases and J gave up 9 bases; unmatched junction bases: 10. This CDR3 is built from 14 residues. The CDR3 sequence: CASSERLAGGEQFF. As DNA, the CDR3 is TGTGCCAGCAGCGAAAGACTAGCTGGCGGTGAGCAGTTCTTC.

This chain uses TRBV6-6 with TRBJ1-4; D remains unclear. Trimming stripped 4 bases from V and 4 bases from J, with 10 bases between. The CDR3 is 14 residues long. The V gene's germline CDR1 is MNHNY and CDR2 SVGAGI (reference sequence). This chain's CDR3 is CASSLYPINEKLFF. The CDR3, as DNA: TGTGCCAGCAGTTTATACCCCATTAATGAAAAACTGTTTTTT.

The V and J genes are TRBV7-2 and TRBJ2-7; 8 bases align to TRBD1. Germline trimming cut 4 bases from V and 3 bases from J; bases unmatched to any gene: 5. Germline V gene sequence: CDR1 SGHTA, CDR2 FQGNSA. The CDR3 spans 14 residues. Here the CDR3 reads CASSSGQGGYEQYF. In DNA, the CDR3 is TGTGCCAGCAGCTCAGGACAGGGTGGCTACGAGCAGTACTTC.

The rearrangement uses TRBV27 and TRBJ2-7, with 11 bases matching TRBD1. The CDR3 spans 14 residues. J lost 4 bases, V lost 7 bases, and 6 bases had no gene match. The germline gives CDR1 MNHEY, CDR2 SMNVEV (reference sequence). Written as DNA, the CDR3 is TGTGCCAGCACCAGCGGACAGGGGGCTTACGAGCAGTACTTC. Translating gives CASTSGQGAYEQYF.

The chain is built from TRBV11-1 and TRBJ1-4; D remains unclear. This CDR3 has 11 amino acids. Germline V CDR1 and CDR2: SGHAT, FQDESV (reference sequence). V gave up 3 bases and J gave up 11 bases, with 7 bases separating them. The CDR3 coding sequence is TGTGCCAGCAGCTTCGAAGAGAAACTGTTTTTT. This sequence encodes CASSFEEKLFF.

V is TRBV28 and J is TRBJ1-4, with 7 bases aligning to TRBD1. Losses at the gene ends were 5 bases for V and 0 bases for J; bases not matched to a gene: 9. There are 17 residues in the CDR3. Per the germline V gene, CDR1 is MDHEN and CDR2 is SYDVKM. The CDR3 loop is CASSLRTGSATNEKLFF. Here the CDR3 DNA reads TGTGCCAGCAGTCTCCGGACAGGTTCCGCAACTAATGAAAAACTGTTTTTT.

The chain links TRBV30 to TRBJ1-3; D perhaps matches TRBD1 (5 bases). Germline-derived CDR1 and CDR2 are GTSNPN and SVGIG (reference sequence). V lost 2 bases, J lost 0 bases, and 8 bases lay in between. The CDR3 totals 14 residues. The CDR3 spells CAWSQGLSGNTIYF. CDR3 sequence (DNA): TGTGCCTGGAGTCAGGGACTCTCTGGAAACACCATATATTTT.

The V and J genes are TRBV18 and TRBJ2-3; D is unresolved. V shed 4 bases and J shed 2 bases, with 1 base lying between them. This CDR3 contains 11 residues. Germline CDR1 KGHSH, CDR2 LQKENI. Here the CDR3 reads CASSHTDTQYF. The DNA for the CDR3 is TGTGCCAGCTCACACACAGATACGCAGTATTTT.